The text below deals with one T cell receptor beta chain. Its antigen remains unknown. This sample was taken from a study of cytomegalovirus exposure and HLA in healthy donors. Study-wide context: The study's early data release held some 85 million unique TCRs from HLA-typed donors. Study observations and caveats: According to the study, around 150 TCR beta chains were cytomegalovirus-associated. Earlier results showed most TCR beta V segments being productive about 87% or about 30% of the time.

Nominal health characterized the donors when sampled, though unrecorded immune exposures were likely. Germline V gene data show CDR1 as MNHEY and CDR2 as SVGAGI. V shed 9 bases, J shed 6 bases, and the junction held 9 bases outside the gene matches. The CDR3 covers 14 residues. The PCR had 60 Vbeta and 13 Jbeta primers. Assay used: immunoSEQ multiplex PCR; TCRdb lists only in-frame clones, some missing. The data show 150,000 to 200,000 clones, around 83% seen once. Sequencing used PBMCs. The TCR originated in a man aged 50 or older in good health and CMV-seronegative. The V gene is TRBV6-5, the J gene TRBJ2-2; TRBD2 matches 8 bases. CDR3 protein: CASRRTGGPGELFF. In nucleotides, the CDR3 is TGTGCCAGTAGGAGAACGGGAGGGCCCGGGGAGCTGTTTTTT.